The text below deals with one TCR beta chain. The sample comes from a study of blood T cell repertoires in COVID-19. For the study at large: T cells, B-cell-depleted T cells, or PBMCs supplied cDNA or gDNA.

The trim removed 1 base at V and 15 bases at J, leaving 5 bases unmatched. This CDR3 is 13 amino acids long. The germline CDR1 and CDR2 sequences are LNHNV and YYDKDF (reference sequence). Using immunoSEQ multiplex PCR, the repertoire was profiled, and TCRdb retains in-frame clones only, with some absent. The table lists roughly 350,000 clones, under 95% of them singletons. The V gene is TRBV15, the J gene TRBJ1-6; TRBD1 matches 8 bases. The specimen was peripheral blood. This clonotype originated in a woman aged 18-29 years who had recovered from COVID-19. CDR3 in amino acids: CATSRVPGGGLHF. CDR3 coding DNA: TGTGCCACCAGCAGAGTGCCAGGGGGCGGCCTCCACTTT. Full variable domain (rest looked up from reference TRBV15 and TRBJ1-6): DAMVIQNPRYQVTQFGKPVTLSCSQTLNHNVMYWYQQKSSQAPKLLFHYYDKDFNNEADTPDNFQSRRPNTSFCFLDIRSPGLGDTAMYLCATSRVPGGGLHFGNGTRLTVT.